Listed here are 27 T cell receptor beta chains from one sample, sequenced in a study of OX40 agonist ivuxolimab in advanced cancers. The table came from immunoSEQ multiplex PCR; TCRdb's copy has only in-frame clones and leaves some out. Of 60,000 to 90,000 clones in the sample, around 90% were seen once. This specimen was CD4+ or CD8+ T cells sorted from blood, taken in a trial of the OX40 agonist ivuxolimab. Receptors were obtained from an adult with an advanced solid tumor such as melanoma, head and neck, liver or kidney cancer.

The chain joins TRBV5-6 to TRBJ2-7; D is uncertain. CDR1 is SGHDT and CDR2 is YYEEEE in the germline V gene. The CDR3 sequence is 13 residues long. Trimming removed 0 bases from V and 5 bases from J, with 9 bases in between. The CDR3 sequence is CASSLVRVHEQYF. The DNA for the CDR3 is TGTGCCAGCAGCTTGGTTCGGGTGCACGAGCAGTACTTC. Filled out from reference TRBV5-6 and TRBJ2-7, the complete variable domain reads DAGVTQSPTHLIKTRGQQVTLRCSPKSGHDTVSWYQQALGQGPQFIFQYYEEEERQRGNFPDRFSGHQFPNYSSELNVNALLLGDSALYLCASSLVRVHEQYFGPGTRLTVT.

This clone was counted a single time. The chain couples TRBV11-2 to TRBJ1-1; D is possibly TRBD1 (5 bases). This CDR3 is built from 15 residues. Germline V CDR1 and CDR2: SGHAT, FQNNGV. V was trimmed by 1 base and J by 5 bases, leaving 14 bases between them. The CDR3 loop is CASSLVQGTSTEAFF. For the CDR3, the DNA is TGTGCCAGCAGCTTAGTTCAGGGTACGAGTACTGAAGCTTTCTTT. The variable domain in full, with the rest retrieved from reference TRBV11-2 and TRBJ1-1, is EAGVAQSPRYKIIEKRQSVAFWCNPISGHATLYWYQQILGQGPKLLIQFQNNGVVDDSQLPKDRFSAERLKGVDSTLKIQPAKLEDSAVYLCASSLVQGTSTEAFFGQGTRLTVV.

This clone was observed a single time. The V call is TRBV9, the J call TRBJ2-6; possibly TRBD2 for D (5 bases). Germline CDR1 and CDR2: SGDLS and YYNGEE. V was cut by 3 bases and J by 1 base, with 8 bases left in between. The CDR3 consists of 15 residues. The CDR3 DNA sequence: TGTGCCAGCAGCGGAGGGTGGTCTGGGGCCAACGTCCTGACTTTC. The encoded protein is CASSGGWSGANVLTF.

This clone came up once. The chain is built from TRBV6-6 and TRBJ1-2; a possible D gene is TRBD1 (5 bases). The ends were cut back, 8 bases at V and 6 bases at J, with 10 bases in the middle. This CDR3 is 11 amino acids long. The germline gives CDR1 MNHNY, CDR2 SVGAGI (reference sequence). CDR3 bases: TGTGCCAGCTCAGGAGGGGATGGCTACACCTTC. Its protein product is CASSGGDGYTF.

The CDR3 region is CASSLAPGLGNAGEQYF. The CDR3 DNA reads as TGTGCCAGCAGCTTAGCGCCGGGACTCGGGAATGCAGGGGAGCAGTACTTC. This chain connects TRBV11-2 to TRBJ2-7, with D possibly being TRBD2 (6 bases). Trimming stripped 1 base from V and 7 bases from J, with 23 bases between. CDR3 length equals 17 residues. Germline values: CDR1 SGHAT, CDR2 FQNNGV.

The chain has TRBV2 and TRBJ2-3, with 8 bases identical to TRBD2. Trimming at V came to 9 bases and at J to 3 bases, leaving 5 bases not matched to a gene. CDR3 length equals 13 residues. Germline assignment: CDR1 SNHLY and CDR2 FYNNEI. CDR3 in DNA: TGTGCCAGTCGGGGGGGCGGGACAGATACGCAGTATTTT. Translating gives CASRGGGTDTQYF. The whole variable domain, remainder taken from reference TRBV2 and TRBJ2-3, is EPEVTQTPSHQVTQMGQEVILRCVPISNHLYFYWYRQILGQKVEFLVSFYNNEISEKSEIFDDQFSVERPDGSNFTLKIRSTKLEDSAMYFCASRGGGTDTQYFGPGTRLTVL.

This chain uses TRBV4-3 with TRBJ2-1; D unresolved. The germline V and J ends were trimmed by 5 bases and 10 bases, with 18 bases remaining between them. This CDR3 comprises 14 residues. Germline-derived CDR1 and CDR2 are LGHNA and YSLEER. In nucleotides, the CDR3 is TGCGCCAGCAGCTGGGCCCGAACCCCGCTAGAGCAGTTCTTC. This encodes CASSWARTPLEQFF.

This chain joins TRBV14 and TRBJ2-1, with 14 nucleotides matching TRBD2. Unmatched junction bases numbered 4, after V lost 3 bases and J lost 12 bases. The CDR3 has 14 amino acids. Germline CDR1 is SGHDN and CDR2 is FVKESK. In nucleotides, the CDR3 is TGTGCCAGCAGCCAGGGACTAGCGGGGGAAGGGCAGTTCTTC. As protein: CASSQGLAGEGQFF.

This clone was seen a handful of times. The chain is built from TRBV11-3 and TRBJ2-3, with 7 bases lining up with TRBD1. This CDR3 has 14 residues. The V and J ends lost 8 bases and 4 bases, in that order; junction bases with no gene match: 9. Germline CDR1 and CDR2: SGHNT and YENEEA. The CDR3: CASSRDSPSDTQYF. The CDR3 DNA sequence: TGTGCCAGCTCCCGGGACAGCCCCTCAGATACGCAGTATTTT.

This clone appeared a single time. J is TRBJ2-4 and V is TRBV19; TRBD1 matches at 10 bases. Germline values: CDR1 LNHDA, CDR2 SQIVND (reference sequence). The junction had 6 bases not matched to a gene; V was cut back by 4 bases and J by 6 bases. This CDR3 spans 15 amino acids. The CDR3 sequence is CASSTGQGIGNIQYF. The CDR3 DNA reads TGTGCCAGTAGTACGGGACAGGGGATTGGAAACATTCAGTACTTC.

The V and J genes are TRBV6-5 and TRBJ1-1, with TRBD1 as a possible D gene (6 bases). This CDR3 contains 11 residues. CDR1 and CDR2 from the germline V gene are MNHEY and SVGAGI. Trimming removed 5 bases at V and 7 bases at J, with 8 bases between. The CDR3 protein is CASSGGGEAFF. The DNA of the CDR3 is TGTGCCAGCAGTGGGGGCGGTGAAGCTTTCTTT.

The gene calls are TRBV6-1 and TRBJ1-5; 9 nucleotides align to TRBD1. In germline, CDR1 is MNHNS, CDR2 SASEGT. This CDR3 has 15 residues. The trim removed 6 bases at V and 7 bases at J, leaving 10 bases unmatched. CDR3 amino acids: CASRAETGGFQPQHF. CDR3 bases: TGTGCCAGCAGAGCCGAGACAGGGGGATTCCAGCCCCAGCATTTT.

V is TRBV28 and J is TRBJ1-5, with 10 nucleotides matching TRBD1. The germline CDR1 and CDR2 sequences are MDHEN and SYDVKM. The CDR3 length is 14 residues. V was clipped by 8 bases and J by 1 base; unmatched bases: 2. CDR3 nucleotides: TGTGCCAGCTCGGGACAGGGGAGCAATCAGCCCCAGCATTTT. Its translation: CASSGQGSNQPQHF.

CDR3 in DNA: TGTGCTAGTGGTTTTCGGACTAGCCTCAGCTCCTACAATGAGCAGTTCTTC. This encodes CASGFRTSLSSYNEQFF. V is TRBV12-5 and J is TRBJ2-1, with TRBD2 identical over 8 bases. Germline values: CDR1 LGHNT, CDR2 FRNRAP. The ends lost 3 bases at V and 0 bases at J; junction bases unmatched: 7. The CDR3 covers 17 residues.

This clone was counted once. The V and J genes are TRBV6-1 and TRBJ1-1; D is uncertain. This CDR3 is 13 amino acids long. Germline V gives CDR1 MNHNS, CDR2 SASEGT. The V and J ends lost 7 bases and 6 bases respectively, with 15 bases between them. CDR3 DNA sequence: TGTGCCAGCACCTGGGAGAGGGATGCTGAAGCTTTCTTT. Its protein is CASTWERDAEAFF.

The chain joins TRBV25-1 to TRBJ2-1; D ambiguous. V was shortened by 4 bases and J by 10 bases, with 8 bases between the two germline ends. Per the germline V gene, CDR1 is MGHDK and CDR2 is SYGVNS. This CDR3 has 11 amino acids. CDR3 protein: CASSGSGEQFF. In DNA, the CDR3 is TGTGCCAGCAGTGGGAGTGGAGAGCAGTTCTTC.

This chain joins TRBV30 and TRBJ2-1, with 7 bases that match TRBD2. The CDR3 has 17 residues. V lost 2 bases, J lost 0 bases, and 10 bases stayed unmatched. Germline V gene lookup returns CDR1 GTSNPN and CDR2 SVGIG (reference sequence). Here the CDR3 reads CAWSPPWGGVSYNEQFF. The CDR3 region has the DNA TGTGCCTGGAGTCCCCCCTGGGGGGGGGTCTCCTACAATGAGCAGTTCTTC.

The chain is built from TRBV2 and TRBJ2-2, with TRBD1 identical over 9 bases. The CDR3 is 15 residues long. The V and J ends lost 6 bases and 4 bases, in that order; junction bases with no gene match: 6. The germline gives CDR1 SNHLY, CDR2 FYNNEI. The CDR3 nucleotides are TGTGCCAGCAGGCGGGACAGGGTGAGCACCGGGGAGCTGTTTTTT. Its protein product is CASRRDRVSTGELFF.

The rearrangement links TRBV27 to TRBJ1-6, with D perhaps matching TRBD1 (5 bases). The CDR3 spans 16 residues. Germline loops: CDR1 MNHEY, CDR2 SMNVEV (reference sequence). Between the trimmed V and J ends, which lost 3 bases and 8 bases, there was a span of 17 bases. CDR3 nucleotides: TGTGCCAGCAGTTTTAAAGTAGGGGCTAGCGATTCACCCCTCCACTTT. Translation gives CASSFKVGASDSPLHF.

This clone is a singleton in its sample. This chain links TRBV7-7 with TRBJ2-7; 12 bases align to TRBD2. The germline gives CDR1 SSHAT, CDR2 FNYEAQ (reference sequence). V shed 5 bases and J 5 bases; nucleotides not matched to a gene: 7. CDR3 length: 15 amino acids. The CDR3 coding sequence is TGTGCCAGCAGCCCGACTAGCGGGAGACCCCACGAGCAGTACTTC. Protein product: CASSPTSGRPHEQYF.

The chain links TRBV19 to TRBJ2-5, with TRBD1 matching over 9 bases. V shed 4 bases, J shed 5 bases, and the junction held 5 bases outside the gene matches. This CDR3 comprises 14 residues. Germline loops: CDR1 LNHDA, CDR2 SQIVND (reference sequence). CDR3 in amino acids: CASSTRTGVETQYF. The CDR3 DNA sequence: TGTGCCAGTAGTACCCGGACAGGGGTCGAGACCCAGTACTTC.

This clone has a single count. V and J are TRBV27 and TRBJ1-6, with 11 bases fitting TRBD1. The J segment lost 6 bases and the V segment lost 5 bases, leaving 9 bases of the junction unmatched. Germline V CDR1 and CDR2: MNHEY, SMNVEV (reference sequence). This CDR3 region has 17 residues. Here the CDR3 reads CASSVGTGGPPNSPLHF. CDR3 coding DNA: TGTGCCAGCAGTGTCGGGACAGGGGGTCCTCCTAATTCACCCCTCCACTTT.

The rearrangement uses TRBV15 and TRBJ1-5, with TRBD1 matching over 7 bases. The CDR3 has 15 amino acids. Losses at the gene ends were 0 bases for V and 7 bases for J; bases not matched to a gene: 6. CDR1 LNHNV and CDR2 YYDKDF come from the germline V gene (reference sequence). The DNA of the CDR3 is TGTGCCACCAGCAGAGATCGGACAGGCGGCCAGCCCCAGCATTTT. Translation: CATSRDRTGGQPQHF.

V is TRBV4-3 and J is TRBJ2-1; possible D gene TRBD2, 6 bases. Looked up from germline, CDR1 is LGHNA and CDR2 is YSLEER. The CDR3 is made up of 16 amino acids. Trimming removed 0 bases at V and 9 bases at J, with 18 bases between. CDR3 protein: CASSQDLSASESEQFF. The CDR3 DNA follows: TGCGCCAGCAGCCAAGATCTCTCGGCTAGCGAAAGTGAGCAGTTCTTC.

This chain joins TRBV2 and TRBJ1-2, with unresolved D. V was pared by 3 bases and J by 1 base, with 9 bases between. Germline V lookup: CDR1 SNHLY, CDR2 FYNNEI. CDR3 length equals 14 residues. The CDR3 nucleotides are TGTGCCAGCAGTGAGGGCGCTGGTAACTATGGCTACACCTTC. It encodes CASSEGAGNYGYTF.

V is TRBV29-1 and J is TRBJ2-5; no definite D call. Looked up from germline, CDR1 is SQVTM and CDR2 is ANQGSEA. This CDR3 contains 13 residues. The V gene lost 4 bases and the J gene lost 6 bases, with 15 bases spanning the gap. As DNA, the CDR3 is TGCAGCGTTGCGACCGACACCGGGCAGACCCAGTACTTC. Translated: CSVATDTGQTQYF.

The chain combines TRBV5-1 with TRBJ2-5; 8 nucleotides agree with TRBD2. V shed 4 bases and J 5 bases; nucleotides not matched to a gene: 10. The CDR3 extends over 15 amino acids. Looked up from germline, CDR1 is SGHRS and CDR2 is YFSETQ. CDR3 in amino acids: CASSPPGGRGETQYF. The CDR3 coding sequence is TGCGCCAGCAGCCCGCCGGGGGGGAGAGGGGAGACCCAGTACTTC.